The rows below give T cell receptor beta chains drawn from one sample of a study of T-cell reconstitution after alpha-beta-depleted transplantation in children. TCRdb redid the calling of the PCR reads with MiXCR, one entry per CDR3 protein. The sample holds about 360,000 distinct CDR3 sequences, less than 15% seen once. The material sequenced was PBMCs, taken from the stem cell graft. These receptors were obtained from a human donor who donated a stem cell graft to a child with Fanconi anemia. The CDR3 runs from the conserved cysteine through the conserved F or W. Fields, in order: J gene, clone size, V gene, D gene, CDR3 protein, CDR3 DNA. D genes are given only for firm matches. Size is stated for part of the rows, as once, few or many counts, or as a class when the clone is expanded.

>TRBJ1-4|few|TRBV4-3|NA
CASSQSSVFNEKLFF
TGCGCCAGCAGCCAATCATCTGTCTTTAATGAAAAACTGTTTTTT
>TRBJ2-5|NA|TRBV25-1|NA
CASRRAGSETQYF
TGTGCCAGCAGGAGGGCCGGATCAGAGACCCAGTACTTC
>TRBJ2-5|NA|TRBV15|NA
CATSKEQETQYF
TGTGCCACCAGCAAAGAACAAGAGACCCAGTACTTC
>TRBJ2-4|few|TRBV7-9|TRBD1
CASSTDTGGNIQYF
TGTGCCAGCAGCACTGATACAGGGGGAAACATTCAGTACTTC
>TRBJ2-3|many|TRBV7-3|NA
CASSLRGRHTDTQYF
TGTGCCAGCAGCCTCCGGGGACGGCACACAGATACGCAGTATTTT
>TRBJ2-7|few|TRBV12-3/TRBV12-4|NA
CASSYTELYEQYF
TGTGCCAGCAGTTATACTGAGCTCTACGAGCAGTACTTC
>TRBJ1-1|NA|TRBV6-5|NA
CASSYFDTNTEAFF
TGTGCCAGCAGTTACTTTGACACAAACACTGAAGCTTTCTTT
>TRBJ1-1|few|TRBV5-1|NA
CASSSPSDRSNMNTEAFF
TGCGCCAGCAGCTCACCCTCCGACAGGTCGAACATGAACACTGAAGCTTTCTTT
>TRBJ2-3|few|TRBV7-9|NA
CASSRTATSTDTQYF
TGTGCCAGCAGCCGGACAGCTACTAGCACAGATACGCAGTATTTT
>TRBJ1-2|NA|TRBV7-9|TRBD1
CASSLQGARIDGYTF
TGTGCCAGCAGCTTACAGGGGGCGCGGATCGATGGCTACACCTTC
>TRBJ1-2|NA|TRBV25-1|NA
CASSDSLAGASQPPYGYTF
TGTGCCAGCAGTGATTCCCTGGCGGGAGCCTCACAACCACCCTATGGCTACACCTTC
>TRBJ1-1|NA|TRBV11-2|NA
CASSFTPMNTEAFF
TGTGCCAGCAGCTTTACACCTATGAACACTGAAGCTTTCTTT
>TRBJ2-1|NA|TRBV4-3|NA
CASSQDPGPYNEQFF
TGCGCCAGCAGCCAAGATCCGGGACCTTACAATGAGCAGTTCTTC
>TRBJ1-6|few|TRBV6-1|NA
CATLRGANSPLHF
TGTGCCACCCTCCGTGGGGCGAATTCACCCCTCCACTTT
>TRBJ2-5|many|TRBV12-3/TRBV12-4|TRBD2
CATRRRLAANYGETQYF
TGTGCTACCCGTAGGAGACTAGCGGCCAATTATGGAGAGACCCAGTACTTC
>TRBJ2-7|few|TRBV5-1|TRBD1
CASSLTTGGTYEQYF
TGCGCCAGCAGCTTGACGACAGGGGGAACCTACGAGCAGTACTTC
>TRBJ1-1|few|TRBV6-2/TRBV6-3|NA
CASSYSPGFIEAFF
TGTGCCAGCAGTTACTCTCCGGGATTCATAGAAGCTTTCTTT
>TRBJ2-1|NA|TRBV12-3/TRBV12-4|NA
CASSSLQGYNEQFF
TGTGCCAGCAGTTCATTACAGGGATACAATGAGCAGTTCTTC
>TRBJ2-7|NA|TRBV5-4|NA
CASSIQKAPYEQYF
TGTGCCAGCAGCATACAAAAGGCCCCTTACGAGCAGTACTTC
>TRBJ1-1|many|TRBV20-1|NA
CSATQAPMNTEAFF
TGCAGTGCTACGCAGGCACCAATGAACACTGAAGCTTTCTTT
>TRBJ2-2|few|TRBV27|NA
CASSLIGGFTGELFF
TGTGCCAGCAGTCTAATAGGGGGGTTCACCGGGGAGCTGTTTTTT
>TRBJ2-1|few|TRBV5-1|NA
CASSLGPRYSEQFF
TGCGCCAGCAGCTTGGGCCCCAGGTACAGTGAGCAGTTCTTC
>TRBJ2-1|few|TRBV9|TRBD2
CASSVAASGYNEQFF
TGTGCCAGCAGCGTAGCAGCTAGCGGGTACAATGAGCAGTTCTTC
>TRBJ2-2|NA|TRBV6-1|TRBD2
CASTTRLAGGNTGELFF
TGTGCCAGCACCACCCGGCTAGCGGGTGGGAACACCGGGGAGCTGTTTTTT
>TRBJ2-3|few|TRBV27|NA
CPRTDTQYF
TGTCCCCGCACAGATACGCAGTATTTT
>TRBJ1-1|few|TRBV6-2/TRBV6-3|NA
CASLTREQREAFF
TGTGCCAGCTTGACGAGGGAGCAACGAGAAGCTTTCTTT
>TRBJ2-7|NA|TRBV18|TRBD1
CASSPAVRGRSHEQYF
TGTGCCAGCTCACCGGCTGTGAGGGGGCGAAGCCACGAGCAGTACTTC
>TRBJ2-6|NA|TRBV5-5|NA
CASSPGFSGANVLTF
TGTGCCAGCAGCCCTGGTTTCTCTGGGGCCAACGTCCTGACTTTC
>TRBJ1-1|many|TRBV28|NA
CASTLLAMNTEAFF
TGTGCCAGCACCCTTCTGGCCATGAACACTGAAGCTTTCTTT
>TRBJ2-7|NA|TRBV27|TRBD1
CASSPSGQRSAEQYF
TGTGCCAGCAGTCCCTCGGGACAGAGAAGTGCCGAGCAGTACTTC
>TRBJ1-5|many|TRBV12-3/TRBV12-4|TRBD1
CASSGQGQNQPQHF
TGTGCCAGCAGTGGACAGGGGCAAAATCAGCCCCAGCATTTT
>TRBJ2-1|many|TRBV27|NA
CASRVYTKSYNEQFF
TGTGCCAGCAGGGTGTACACGAAATCCTACAATGAGCAGTTCTTC
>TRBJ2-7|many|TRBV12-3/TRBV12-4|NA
CASSSSRSSSYEQYF
TGTGCCAGCAGTTCCTCGAGGTCTTCCTCCTACGAGCAGTACTTC
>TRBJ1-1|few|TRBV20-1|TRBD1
CSAIISDRPNTEAFF
TGCAGTGCTATAATATCGGACAGGCCGAACACTGAAGCTTTCTTT
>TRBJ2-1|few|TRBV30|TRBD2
CAWRDRLAGGKEQFF
TGTGCCTGGAGGGACCGCCTAGCGGGGGGAAAAGAGCAGTTCTTC
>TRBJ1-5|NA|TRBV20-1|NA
CSAREDRNQPQHF
TGCAGTGCCAGAGAGGACAGAAATCAGCCCCAGCATTTT
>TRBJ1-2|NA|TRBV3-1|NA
CASSQRGENYGYTF
TGTGCCAGCAGCCAAAGGGGAGAAAACTATGGCTACACCTTC
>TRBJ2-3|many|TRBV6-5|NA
CASSYSVPSTDTQYF
TGTGCCAGCAGTTACTCTGTCCCGAGCACAGATACGCAGTATTTT
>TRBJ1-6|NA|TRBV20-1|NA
CSARDRTLGGRSPLHF
TGCAGTGCTAGAGATAGGACACTGGGAGGGAGGTCACCCCTCCACTTT
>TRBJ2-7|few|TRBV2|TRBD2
CASSEMRGAYEQYF
TGTGCCAGCAGTGAAATGCGGGGGGCTTACGAGCAGTACTTC
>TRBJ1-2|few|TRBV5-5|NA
CASSGAANYGYTF
TGTGCCAGCTCAGGGGCGGCAAACTATGGCTACACCTTC
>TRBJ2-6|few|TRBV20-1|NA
CSARVIGANVLTF
TGCAGTGCTAGGGTGATAGGGGCCAACGTCCTGACTTTC